This TCR beta chain was documented in a study of T-cell reconstitution after alpha-beta-depleted transplantation in children. Only a few counts were recorded for this clonotype. Unique molecular identifiers featured in how the TCRbeta library was prepared. TCRdb processed the PCR reads anew with MiXCR; each CDR3 protein has one entry. The table shows 250,000 to 300,000 distinct CDR3 sequences, with 9.9% occurring only once. The V and J ends lost 6 bases and 2 bases respectively, with 4 bases between them. Germline lookup yields CDR1 SQVTM and CDR2 ANQGSEA. The CDR3 consists of 10 residues. The clonotype was recovered from a human donor who donated a stem cell graft to a child with SCID. The gene calls are TRBV29-1 and TRBJ1-1; the D is unclear. Sample: PBMCs from the stem cell graft donor, taken from the stem cell graft. This CDR3 reads CSVSNTEAFF. The CDR3 DNA is TGCAGCGTGAGTAACACTGAAGCTTTCTTT.